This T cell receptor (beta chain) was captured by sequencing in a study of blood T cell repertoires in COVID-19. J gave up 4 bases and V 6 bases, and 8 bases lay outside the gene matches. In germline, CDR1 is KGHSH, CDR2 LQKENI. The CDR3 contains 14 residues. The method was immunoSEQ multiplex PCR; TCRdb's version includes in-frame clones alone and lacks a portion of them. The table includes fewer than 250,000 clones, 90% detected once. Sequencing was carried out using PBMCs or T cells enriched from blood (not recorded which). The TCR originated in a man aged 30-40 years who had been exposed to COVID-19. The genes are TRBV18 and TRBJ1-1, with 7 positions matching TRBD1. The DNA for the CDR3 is TGTGCCAGCTCGGCCGACAGGGTGCCCACTGAAGCTTTCTTT. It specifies CASSADRVPTEAFF.